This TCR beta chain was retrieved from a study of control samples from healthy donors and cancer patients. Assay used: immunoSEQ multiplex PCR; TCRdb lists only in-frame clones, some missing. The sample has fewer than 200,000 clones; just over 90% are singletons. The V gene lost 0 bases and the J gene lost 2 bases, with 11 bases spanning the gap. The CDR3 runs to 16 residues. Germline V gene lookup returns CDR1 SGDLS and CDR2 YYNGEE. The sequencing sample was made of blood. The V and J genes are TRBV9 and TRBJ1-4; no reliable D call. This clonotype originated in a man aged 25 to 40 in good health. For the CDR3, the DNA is TGTGCCAGCAGCGTAGGCCAGGCCTCTACTAATGAAAAACTGTTTTTT. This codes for CASSVGQASTNEKLFF. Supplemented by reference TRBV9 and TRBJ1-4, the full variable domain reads DSGVTQTPKHLITATGQRVTLRCSPRSGDLSVYWYQQSLDQGLQFLIQYYNGEERAKGNILERFSAQQFPDLHSELNLSSLELGDSALYFCASSVGQASTNEKLFFGSGTQLSVL.